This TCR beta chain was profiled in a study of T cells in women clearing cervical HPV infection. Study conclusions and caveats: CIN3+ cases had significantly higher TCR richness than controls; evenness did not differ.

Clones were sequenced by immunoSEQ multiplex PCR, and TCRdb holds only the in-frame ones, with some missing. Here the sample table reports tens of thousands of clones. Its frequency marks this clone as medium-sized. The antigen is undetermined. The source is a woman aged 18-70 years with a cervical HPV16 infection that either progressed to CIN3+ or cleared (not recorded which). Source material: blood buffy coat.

CDR3 DNA (partial): TGCGCCAGCAGTAAGACGACAGGGAACACTGAA. Translated: CASSKTTGNTE. The entire CDR3 protein reads CASSKTTGNTEAFF. The chain couples TRBV5-1 to TRBJ1-1, with D tentatively TRBD1 (6 bases). The CDR3 end is not reached by the read, which stops 3 residues before it; the germline J gene fills it in. CDR1 SGHRS and CDR2 YFSETQ come from the germline V gene. The ends were cut back, 5 bases at V and 1 base at J, with 12 bases in the middle. This CDR3 contains 14 residues.